This T cell receptor beta chain was captured in a study of T cell responses to AZD1222 COVID-19 vaccine. Study-wide context: Both about-4-week and about-12-week second-dose recipients were combined.

Data came from immunoSEQ multiplex PCR; TCRdb stores just in-frame clones and leaves some out. The sample contains about 150,000 clones, roughly 92% of which appear only once. In its sample, this clone was seen once. What it binds is not known. From germline, CDR1 is LNHDA and CDR2 SQIVND (reference sequence). V lost 3 bases and J lost 4, with 7 bases in between. The CDR3 is 13 residues long. Whole-study results and caveats: Nearly half of spike-specific TCRs reportedly target unmutated variant regions.

The chain links TRBV19 to TRBJ2-1; D remains unclear. This material consisted of peripheral blood, taken on day 0 of AZD1222 vaccination. The TCR was taken from an adult in good health. This chain's CDR3 is CASSIFGYNEQFF. CDR3 coding DNA: TGTGCCAGTAGTATCTTTGGGTACAATGAGCAGTTCTTC. The whole variable domain, filled in from reference TRBV19 and TRBJ2-1, reads DGGITQSPKYLFRKEGQNVTLSCEQNLNHDAMYWYRQDPGQGLRLIYYSQIVNDFQKGDIAEGYSVSREKKESFPLTVTSAQKNPTAFYLCASSIFGYNEQFFGPGTRLTVL.